This record concerns one T cell receptor (beta chain) sequence. Its antigen is not known. The data are from a study of a mutant IDH1 vaccine in newly diagnosed glioma. TCRdb keeps only in-frame clones here, not all; method: immunoSEQ multiplex PCR. Of approximately 66,000 clones in the sample, around four fifths were seen once. The germline CDR1 and CDR2 sequences are SGHVS and FQNEAQ. CDR3 size: 15 residues. Trimming removed 2 bases at V and 3 bases at J, with 13 bases between. Time point defined: week 35, safety follow-up. A 20-mer mutant IDH1 peptide at 300 ug was injected subcutaneously with topical imiquimod.

Sample: PBMCs, taken from a glioma patient whose treatment included an IDH1 peptide vaccine. The rearrangement joins TRBV7-8 to TRBJ1-2; TRBD1 is a possible D gene (5 bases). This receptor was identified in a man younger than 40 with glioma. The DNA for the CDR3 is TGTGCCAGCAGCTTATCAGGGAAGATTCACTATGGCTACACCTTC. Amino acid sequence: CASSLSGKIHYGYTF.